A single sample is the source of the 29 T cell receptor beta chains below, sequenced in a study of T cell clonotyping in hematopoietic cell transplantation. Sequenced by immunoSEQ multiplex PCR; TCRdb stores in-frame clones only, minus some. This table holds roughly 5,000 clones, about three quarters found once. The sequencing used peripheral blood mononuclear cells, collected 100 days after allogeneic stem cell transplant. The receptors shown here come from a female patient aged 45-65 years who had an allogeneic stem cell transplant from an unrelated donor, so the T cells may come from the graft donor. Some clones in this sample may be carry-over from other donors' samples.

This chain uses TRBV4-3 with TRBJ2-7, with 7 bases fitting TRBD1. This CDR3 has 14 amino acids. Germline V gene data show CDR1 as LGHNA and CDR2 as YSLEER. J was trimmed by 4 bases and V by 0 bases; bases with no gene match: 3. Written as DNA, the CDR3 is TGCGCCAGCAGCCAAGATTCCAGGGGGTACGAGCAGTACTTC. The encoded protein is CASSQDSRGYEQYF.

This clone showed up just once. This chain uses TRBV11-3 with TRBJ2-2; 10 positions match TRBD2. V lost 1 base, J lost 13 bases, and 6 bases stayed unmatched. The CDR3 consists of 14 residues. CDR1 and CDR2 (germline): SGHNT, YENEEA. The CDR3 loop reads CASSLGTSGASLFF. CDR3 nucleotides: TGTGCCAGCAGCTTAGGGACTAGCGGAGCCTCGCTGTTTTTT.

The chain combines TRBV10-3 with TRBJ1-1; TRBD1 matches 8 bases. The germline V gene has CDR1 ENHRY and CDR2 SYGVKD. The CDR3 is made up of 13 amino acids. The J segment lost 6 bases and the V segment lost 11 bases, leaving 11 bases of the junction unmatched. The CDR3 nucleotides are TGTGCCGTTAGTGGACAGGGAAGAGCTGAAGCTTTCTTT. Translation: CAVSGQGRAEAFF.

The chain couples TRBV25-1 to TRBJ1-1; unclear D gene. The V end was cut by 10 bases, the J end by 4 bases, with 10 bases between. Germline V lookup: CDR1 MGHDK, CDR2 SYGVNS. The CDR3 spans 11 residues. CDR3 DNA: TGTGCCACCGGGTGGCGCACTGAAGCTTTCTTT. It yields the protein CATGWRTEAFF.

V usage is TRBV14 and J usage is TRBJ2-7, with 8 bases matching TRBD1. Trimming took 4 bases from V and 3 from J; bases not matched to a gene: 8. CDR1 and CDR2 from the germline V gene are SGHDN and FVKESK. The CDR3 extends over 15 amino acids. Here the CDR3 reads CASSPIDRGGYEQYF. CDR3 in DNA: TGTGCCAGCAGCCCGATTGACAGGGGAGGCTACGAGCAGTACTTC. The full variable domain, completed using reference TRBV14 and TRBJ2-7, is EAGVTQFPSHSVIEKGQTVTLRCDPISGHDNLYWYRRVMGKEIKFLLHFVKESKQDESGMPNNRFLAERTGGTYSTLKVQPAELEDSGVYFCASSPIDRGGYEQYFGPGTRLTVT.

This clone has a handful of counts. The chain recombines TRBV6-1 with TRBJ2-7, with 8 bases aligning to TRBD1. The CDR3 totals 14 residues. V gave up 8 bases and J gave up 3 bases; unmatched junction bases: 9. CDR1 is MNHNS, CDR2 SASEGT, per germline. In nucleotides, the CDR3 is TGTGCCAGCTGCCCCGGGGACAGGTTCTACGAGCAGTACTTC. This gives the protein CASCPGDRFYEQYF.

This rearrangement joins TRBV6-6 to TRBJ2-5; D uncertain. Between the trimmed V and J ends, which lost 0 bases and 5 bases, there was a span of 10 bases. The CDR3 is made up of 14 amino acids. Germline CDR1 reads MNHNY; CDR2 reads SVGAGI (reference sequence). The CDR3 reads CASSYSRMPETQYF. The CDR3 DNA follows: TGTGCCAGCAGTTACTCGAGAATGCCGGAGACCCAGTACTTC.

The chain recombines TRBV27 with TRBJ1-2; D is unresolved. With 2 bases removed from V and 3 bases from J, the gap between germline ends came to 7 bases. The CDR3 consists of 13 residues. Germline CDR1 is MNHEY and CDR2 is SMNVEV (reference sequence). The CDR3 protein is CASSLAPYYGYTF. The CDR3 DNA reads as TGTGCCAGCAGTTTAGCACCATACTATGGCTACACCTTC.

The chain combines TRBV25-1 with TRBJ2-3, with D tentatively TRBD1 (7 bases). CDR3 length: 16 amino acids. Germline V gene sequence: CDR1 MGHDK, CDR2 SYGVNS. V lost 6 bases to trimming and J lost 3 bases, with 19 bases between them. For the CDR3, the DNA is TGTGCCAGCAGAGTGAATTGGCCAGGGGGGACAGATACGCAGTATTTT. Its protein is CASRVNWPGGTDTQYF.

The CDR3 is CSVDVGSIAYNEQFF. In DNA form, the CDR3 reads TGCAGCGTTGATGTAGGCAGCATTGCCTACAATGAGCAGTTCTTC. The J gene is TRBJ2-1, the V gene TRBV29-1, with D unresolved. Germline CDR1 SQVTM, CDR2 ANQGSEA. Trimming took off 3 bases at V and 2 bases at J, with 14 bases between the two ends. The CDR3 consists of 15 residues.

V is TRBV7-2 and J is TRBJ2-7; 8 bases match TRBD1. After removal of 5 bases from V and 2 bases from J, the junction contained 8 bases not matched to a gene. The CDR3 has 15 amino acids. Germline V gene data show CDR1 as SGHTA and CDR2 as FQGNSA. CDR3 sequence (DNA): TGTGCCAGCAGCCTAGGGACAGGCGGGCCCTACGAGCAGTACTTC. It codes for CASSLGTGGPYEQYF.

The chain recombines TRBV28 with TRBJ1-2; TRBD1 agrees at 7 bases. CDR1 is MDHEN and CDR2 is SYDVKM in the germline V gene. The CDR3 consists of 14 residues. The trim removed 6 bases at V and 4 bases at J, leaving 8 bases unmatched. CDR3 in DNA: TGTGCCAGCAGGGGGGGCGGGACAGTCTATGGCTACACCTTC. It translates to CASRGGGTVYGYTF.

J is TRBJ2-2 and V is TRBV2; D is perhaps TRBD2 (6 bases). The length of the CDR3 is 13 residues. Per germline, CDR1 SNHLY and CDR2 FYNNEI. The V end was cut by 4 bases, the J end by 9 bases, with 12 bases between. CDR3 protein: CASSGGERRELFF. CDR3 coding DNA: TGTGCCAGCAGTGGGGGGGAACGGAGGGAGCTGTTTTTT.

The V call is TRBV5-4, the J call TRBJ2-1; 9 bases are a match to TRBD1. The CDR3 sequence is 14 residues long. Germline CDR1 SGHNT, CDR2 YYREEE (reference sequence). The junction had 2 bases not matched to a gene; V was cut back by 5 bases and J by 2 bases. Here the CDR3 reads CASRGQGPYNEQFF. The CDR3 DNA follows: TGTGCCAGCAGGGGACAGGGACCCTACAATGAGCAGTTCTTC.

The rearrangement uses TRBV7-9 and TRBJ2-7; maybe TRBD1 (6 bases). The CDR3 runs to 15 residues. The germline CDR1 and CDR2 sequences are SEHNR and FQNEAQ (reference sequence). The V and J ends lost 5 bases and 6 bases respectively, with 20 bases between them. The CDR3 reads CASSPPDRTRGEQYF. The CDR3 DNA reads TGTGCCAGCAGCCCTCCAGACAGGACCCGAGGCGAGCAGTACTTC.

The rearrangement joins TRBV21-1 to TRBJ2-7. TRBV21-1 has pseudogene status. CDR3 length: 15 residues. CDR3 protein: CASSKSGTGSYEQYF. The CDR3 DNA reads as TGTGCCAGCAGCAAATCCGGGACCGGCTCCTACGAGCAGTACTTC.

The chain links TRBV10-3 to TRBJ1-5; D unclear. The CDR3 totals 15 residues. Germline V gene data show CDR1 as ENHRY and CDR2 as SYGVKD. Trimming left V 3 bases short and J 1 base short, with 10 bases between. The CDR3 sequence: CAISDSIGSNQPQHF. Here the CDR3 DNA reads TGTGCCATCAGTGATTCAATAGGGAGCAATCAGCCCCAGCATTTT.

V gene TRBV19 combines with J gene TRBJ1-1, with 8 bases fitting TRBD1. V dropped 5 bases and J dropped 1; count of bases not matched to a gene: 6. The CDR3 consists of 15 residues. Germline V gives CDR1 LNHDA, CDR2 SQIVND (reference sequence). CDR3 sequence (DNA): TGTGCCAGTAGTGAGGACAGGGCCACGAACACTGAAGCTTTCTTT. Its protein product is CASSEDRATNTEAFF.

V is TRBV19 and J is TRBJ2-1; 11 positions match TRBD1. Trimming at V came to 5 bases and at J to 6 bases, leaving 3 bases not matched to a gene. The CDR3 sequence is 14 residues long. Germline V gene data show CDR1 as LNHDA and CDR2 as SQIVND (reference sequence). The DNA of the CDR3 is TGTGCCAGTAGTTTGGGGACAGGGGGCAATGAGCAGTTCTTC. Translation: CASSLGTGGNEQFF. The full variable domain, its missing parts supplied by reference TRBV19 and TRBJ2-1, is DGGITQSPKYLFRKEGQNVTLSCEQNLNHDAMYWYRQDPGQGLRLIYYSQIVNDFQKGDIAEGYSVSREKKESFPLTVTSAQKNPTAFYLCASSLGTGGNEQFFGPGTRLTVL.

This sequence joins TRBV5-4 and TRBJ1-2; no clear D gene. V was trimmed by 0 bases and J by 0 bases, leaving 12 bases between them. There are 16 residues in the CDR3. Germline lookup yields CDR1 SGHNT and CDR2 YYREEE (reference sequence). CDR3 in amino acids: CASSLAANPANYGYTF. CDR3 DNA: TGTGCCAGCAGCTTGGCCGCCAACCCAGCTAACTATGGCTACACCTTC.

A single count supports this clone. The chain uses TRBV6-5 and TRBJ2-2; D remains unclear. Germline V gives CDR1 MNHEY, CDR2 SVGAGI. V was shortened by 6 bases and J by 2 bases, with 10 bases between the two germline ends. The CDR3 sequence is 14 residues long. In DNA, the CDR3 is TGTGCCAGCAGCGCCGGGTCTAACACCGGGGAGCTGTTTTTT. Translation: CASSAGSNTGELFF.

The V call is TRBV25-1, the J call TRBJ1-2, with D perhaps matching TRBD1 (5 bases). The CDR3 loop spans 16 amino acids. Per germline, CDR1 MGHDK and CDR2 SYGVNS. V was clipped by 2 bases and J by 8 bases, with 21 bases between them. Here the CDR3 reads CASSEHSQGAGEGYTF. The CDR3, as DNA: TGTGCCAGCAGTGAACACTCTCAGGGCGCCGGAGAGGGCTACACCTTC.

The chain employs TRBV11-2 and TRBJ1-5; D unclear. CDR1 is SGHAT and CDR2 is FQNNGV in the germline V gene. Trimming took off 6 bases at V and 3 bases at J, with 9 bases between the two ends. This CDR3 contains 13 residues. CDR3 amino acids: CASRAQDNQPQHF. The CDR3, as DNA: TGTGCCAGCAGGGCCCAGGACAATCAGCCCCAGCATTTT.

This chain connects TRBV5-1 to TRBJ2-2; D remains ambiguous. The V and J ends lost 1 base and 0 bases respectively, with 10 bases between them. The CDR3 has 16 amino acids. Germline V gives CDR1 SGHRS, CDR2 YFSETQ. Here the CDR3 reads CASSLSSRANTGELFF. DNA of the CDR3: TGCGCCAGCAGCTTGTCGTCTAGGGCGAACACCGGGGAGCTGTTTTTT.

The CDR3 DNA reads as TGCAGCGTTGAGGGACAGGGTTTAGGGGAGCAGTTCTTC. Translation gives CSVEGQGLGEQFF. The V and J genes are TRBV29-1 and TRBJ2-1; 9 positions agree with TRBD1. Losses at the gene ends were 3 bases for V and 10 bases for J; bases not matched to a gene: 7. This CDR3 has 13 residues. CDR1 and CDR2 (germline): SQVTM, ANQGSEA.

This clone showed up just once. This sequence joins TRBV27 and TRBJ1-4; D unclear. The CDR3 totals 16 residues. V lost 5 bases and J 0 bases, leaving 13 bases between the germline ends. Germline loops: CDR1 MNHEY, CDR2 SMNVEV (reference sequence). CDR3 protein: CASSVWARPTNEKLFF. The CDR3 DNA sequence: TGTGCCAGCAGTGTATGGGCCCGCCCAACTAATGAAAAACTGTTTTTT.

J is TRBJ1-2 and V is TRBV25-1, with D hard to call. Germline V gene lookup returns CDR1 MGHDK and CDR2 SYGVNS. The CDR3 extends over 14 amino acids. Trimming took 5 bases from V and 4 from J, leaving 14 bases between them. In DNA, the CDR3 is TGTGCCAGCAGTCGGGAAGGAACTCTCTATGGCTACACCTTC. This codes for CASSREGTLYGYTF.

The V gene is TRBV7-6, the J gene TRBJ1-5; 7 bases align to TRBD1. The germline gives CDR1 SGHVS, CDR2 FNYEAQ. The J segment lost 3 bases and the V segment lost 0 bases, leaving 5 bases of the junction unmatched. This CDR3 comprises 16 residues. The CDR3 sequence: CASSLAGQSLNQPQHF. Here the CDR3 DNA reads TGTGCCAGCAGCTTAGCGGGACAGTCACTCAATCAGCCCCAGCATTTT.

The chain combines TRBV19 with TRBJ1-6, with 8 bases identical to TRBD1. V was clipped by 5 bases and J by 10 bases; unmatched bases: 13. CDR1 is LNHDA, CDR2 SQIVND, per germline (reference sequence). There are 16 residues in the CDR3. The CDR3 protein is CASSAMDRARESPLHF. The DNA of the CDR3 is TGTGCCAGTAGTGCCATGGACAGGGCCCGGGAGTCACCCCTCCACTTT.